This TCR beta chain was documented in a study of T-cell memory formation after mild COVID-19. Study-wide context: TCR clusters mostly belonged to single donors.

This CDR3 is built from 18 residues. V gave up 0 bases and J gave up 4 bases, with 22 bases separating them. Each CDR3 protein gets one entry after TCRdb re-called the 5' RACE reads with MiXCR. The data show about half a million distinct CDR3 sequences, with 15% to 20% seen just once and roughly an eighth held by the top ten. Sequences were obtained from PBMCs or a T cell subset sorted from them (not recorded which). The chain links TRBV12-3 or TRBV12-4 to TRBJ2-7; no clear D gene. The receptor was isolated from an adult woman who had mild COVID-19 (a few samples of this study predate the infection). Cell type and time point are not known. For the CDR3, the DNA is TGTGCCAGCAGTTTAGCGCCCGCTATAGCCTCCGAATTATACGAGCAGTACTTC. This translates into CASSLAPAIASELYEQYF.